A single sample is the source of the 28 T cell receptor beta chains below, sequenced in a study of post-analysis software for immune sequencing data. Findings and limits, study-wide: When patients were compared with controls, roughly five TRBV segments were more frequent, TRBV5-6, TRBV5-1 and TRBV20-1 among them.

Their cognate antigens are unknown. Each TCR beta cDNA library carried unique molecular identifiers. TCRdb recomputed calls from the PCR reads with MiXCR, one row per CDR3 protein. Altogether about 500,000 distinct CDR3 sequences are present, approximately 45% being singletons, with the ten largest covering 9.5% to 13%. Sample: blood. The receptor source for this set is a girl aged 10-17 years with multiple sclerosis.

The chain has TRBV7-9 and TRBJ1-1; tentatively, D is TRBD1 (6 bases). CDR3 size: 19 residues. V gave up 4 bases and J gave up 1 base, with 25 bases separating them. The germline V gene has CDR1 SEHNR and CDR2 FQNEAQ (reference sequence). CDR3 region: CASSSKRRGGLRTNTEAFF. For the CDR3, the DNA is TGTGCCAGCAGCTCCAAGAGGCGAGGGGGTCTTAGGACGAACACTGAAGCTTTCTTT.

This clonotype showed up just a few times. The J gene is TRBJ1-1, the V gene TRBV20-1; the D gene is possibly TRBD1 (5 bases). The ends were cut back, 5 bases at V and 3 bases at J, with 10 bases in the middle. This CDR3 has 12 residues. Germline assignment: CDR1 DFQATT and CDR2 SNEGSKA (reference sequence). The CDR3 DNA reads as TGCAGTGCTTACAGGTCAGACACTGAAGCTTTCTTT. Residues: CSAYRSDTEAFF.

This clonotype was picked up many times. This sequence joins TRBV12-3 or TRBV12-4 and TRBJ1-2, with D perhaps TRBD1 (6 bases). This CDR3 spans 13 amino acids. The V gene lost 5 bases and the J gene lost 0 bases, with 7 bases spanning the gap. CDR3 protein: CASSRTANYGYTF. The DNA of the CDR3 is TGTGCCAGCAGTCGGACAGCTAACTATGGCTACACCTTC.

The chain recombines TRBV28 with TRBJ1-1, with D possibly being TRBD1 (5 bases). V was clipped by 7 bases and J by 4 bases, with 16 bases between them. Germline loops: CDR1 MDHEN, CDR2 SYDVKM. The CDR3 spans 14 residues. DNA of the CDR3: TGTGCCAGCAAAATAACGGCAGGGACCACTGAAGCTTTCTTT. Amino acid sequence: CASKITAGTTEAFF.

This chain links TRBV28 with TRBJ1-2, with D perhaps matching TRBD1 (5 bases). The germline V and J ends were trimmed by 4 bases and 4 bases, with 10 bases remaining between them. Germline values: CDR1 MDHEN, CDR2 SYDVKM. The CDR3 totals 13 residues. CDR3 loop: CASSSRVSYGYTF. CDR3 nucleotides: TGTGCCAGCAGTTCCAGGGTATCCTATGGCTACACCTTC.

This clonotype turned up a few times. J is TRBJ1-5 and V is TRBV12-3 or TRBV12-4; no reliable D call. V lost 6 bases, J lost 7 bases, and 13 bases lay in between. The CDR3 runs 13 residues. As DNA, the CDR3 is TGTGCCAGCAGGCCCCGATCGGGCCAGCCCCAGCATTTT. This translates into CASRPRSGQPQHF.

This clonotype appeared a few times. The chain employs TRBV29-1 and TRBJ2-1, with D possibly being TRBD2 (6 bases). Between the trimmed V and J ends, which lost 7 bases and 2 bases, there was a span of 12 bases. The germline gives CDR1 SQVTM, CDR2 ANQGSEA. This CDR3 is built from 13 residues. The CDR3 loop is CSASQRAYNEQFF. DNA of the CDR3: TGCAGCGCAAGCCAGCGGGCCTACAATGAGCAGTTCTTC.

Ten or more counts support this clonotype. This rearrangement joins TRBV7-2 to TRBJ2-5, with TRBD2 matching over 7 bases. The J call may be wrong; the DNA end is better matched by TRBJ2-7. The CDR3 contains 13 residues. Germline V CDR1 and CDR2: SGHTA, FQGNSA. The DNA of the CDR3 is TGTGCCAGCAGCTTGGGACTACAGGCCGAGCAGTACTTC. Protein: CASSLGLQAEQYF.

In its sample, this clonotype was seen once. J is TRBJ1-1 and V is TRBV4-1; D is undetermined. Germline CDR1 reads MGHRA; CDR2 reads YSYEKL. Trimming took off 0 bases at V and 8 bases at J, with 16 bases between the two ends. This CDR3 spans 15 amino acids. The DNA of the CDR3 is TGCGCCAGCAGCCAAGATCGGGCGCTGCCAGGAGAAGCTTTCTTT. It yields the protein CASSQDRALPGEAFF.

Comment on this clonotype: A read error may account for a junction end that differs from germline. The chain couples TRBV28 to TRBJ1-2; 9 positions agree with TRBD1. The germline V gene encodes CDR1 MDHEN and CDR2 SYDVKM. This CDR3 is built from 14 residues. The CDR3 sequence is CASSPGQGTYGYTF. The CDR3 region has the DNA TGCGCCAGCAGCCCGGGACAGGGAACCTATGGCTACACCTTC.

The CDR3 nucleotides read TGTGCCAGCCAGAGGGAGATACACGAGCAGTACTTC. Encoded protein: CASQREIHEQYF. This rearrangement joins TRBV6-6 to TRBJ2-7; a weak D match, TRBD2 (5 bases). Trimming took 8 bases from V and 5 from J, leaving 13 bases between them. Germline CDR1 reads MNHNY; CDR2 reads SVGAGI (reference sequence). The CDR3 extends over 12 amino acids.

V is TRBV28 and J is TRBJ2-7; possible D gene TRBD2, 7 bases. CDR1 and CDR2 from the germline V gene are MDHEN and SYDVKM. Deletions cut 6 bases from V and 1 base from J, with 16 bases between. The CDR3 spans 15 residues. The CDR3 DNA reads as TGTGCCAGCAGCCGGCCGGGGGGCACATCCTACGAGCAGTACTTC. It codes for CASSRPGGTSYEQYF.

The chain uses TRBV24-1 and TRBJ1-5; D not resolved. The CDR3 has 14 amino acids. Germline V gene data show CDR1 as KGHDR and CDR2 as SFDVKD. The ends were cut back, 3 bases at V and 7 bases at J, with 12 bases in the middle. For the CDR3, the DNA is TGTGCCACCAGTGATCCCCGTGGCGACCAGCCCCAGCATTTT. Residues: CATSDPRGDQPQHF.

The chain is built from TRBV9 and TRBJ2-1, with TRBD1 identical over 8 bases. CDR3 length: 15 residues. In germline, CDR1 is SGDLS, CDR2 YYNGEE. V shed 3 bases and J 7 bases; nucleotides not matched to a gene: 9. CDR3 amino acids: CASSATQGAGNEQFF. In DNA form, the CDR3 reads TGTGCCAGCAGCGCTACCCAGGGGGCAGGGAATGAGCAGTTCTTC.

This clonotype was seen more than once but under ten times. The chain links TRBV29-1 to TRBJ2-7; a possible D gene is TRBD2 (5 bases). The CDR3 totals 11 residues. In germline, CDR1 is SQVTM, CDR2 ANQGSEA. Between the trimmed V and J ends, which lost 7 bases and 4 bases, there was a span of 11 bases. In DNA, the CDR3 is TGCAGCGGCCTCTCGGGGTACGAGCAGTACTTC. Protein product: CSGLSGYEQYF.

This clonotype was detected a few times. V is TRBV7-3 and J is TRBJ1-2; TRBD1 matches 9 bases. Looked up from germline, CDR1 is SGHTA and CDR2 is FQGTGA. V shed 3 bases, J shed 7 bases, and the junction held 0 bases outside the gene matches. This CDR3 contains 12 residues. The CDR3 region is CASSLDRGGYTF. In DNA form, the CDR3 reads TGTGCCAGCAGCTTGGACAGGGGTGGCTACACCTTC. The whole variable domain, filled in from reference TRBV7-3 and TRBJ1-2, reads GAGVSQTPSNKVTEKGKYVELRCDPISGHTALYWYRQSLGQGPEFLIYFQGTGAADDSGLPNDRFFAVRPEGSVSTLKIQRTERGDSAVYLCASSLDRGGYTFGSGTRLTVV.

This chain connects TRBV29-1 to TRBJ2-5; weak D call: TRBD2 (5 bases). This CDR3 has 14 residues. Trimming left V 7 bases short and J 3 bases short, with 18 bases between. Germline V lookup: CDR1 SQVTM, CDR2 ANQGSEA. CDR3 in amino acids: CSAGGRGPEETQYF. CDR3 bases: TGCAGCGCCGGAGGTCGGGGTCCGGAAGAGACCCAGTACTTC.

This clonotype was observed a handful of times. The rearrangement uses TRBV11-1 and TRBJ2-1, with 10 bases lining up with TRBD2. Germline V lookup: CDR1 SGHAT, CDR2 FQDESV (reference sequence). The trim removed 5 bases at V and 7 bases at J, leaving 11 bases unmatched. CDR3 size: 16 residues. CDR3 bases: TGTGCCAGCAGCCTATTGTCTAGCGGGAGTGGGAATGAGCAGTTCTTC. As protein: CASSLLSSGSGNEQFF.

This clonotype was picked up a small number of times. This sequence joins TRBV9 and TRBJ1-2, with 9 bases fitting TRBD1. V gave up 3 bases and J gave up 8 bases; unmatched junction bases: 14. Germline loops: CDR1 SGDLS, CDR2 YYNGEE. The CDR3 covers 16 residues. This CDR3 is CASSAISGTGYDGYTF. CDR3 sequence (DNA): TGTGCCAGCAGCGCGATCTCAGGGACAGGGTATGACGGCTACACCTTC.

This clonotype was observed a few times. The V and J genes are TRBV12-3 or TRBV12-4 and TRBJ1-2; D is ambiguous. CDR3 size: 15 residues. V lost 0 bases and J 7 bases, leaving 15 bases between the germline ends. The CDR3: CASSLALGGSVGYTF. In DNA form, the CDR3 reads TGTGCCAGCAGTTTAGCGTTAGGCGGGTCCGTTGGCTACACCTTC.

V usage is TRBV29-1 and J usage is TRBJ2-1; D ambiguous. V lost 3 bases and J 2 bases, leaving 11 bases between the germline ends. The CDR3 covers 14 residues. Germline CDR1 SQVTM, CDR2 ANQGSEA. CDR3 region: CSVDHTRAYNEQFF. The CDR3 nucleotides are TGCAGCGTTGATCACACGAGAGCCTACAATGAGCAGTTCTTC.

V is TRBV7-3 and J is TRBJ2-1, with 11 bases identical to TRBD2. Trimming at V came to 0 bases and at J to 6 bases, leaving 10 bases not matched to a gene. Germline CDR1 and CDR2: SGHTA and FQGTGA. CDR3 size: 18 residues. This CDR3 reads CASSLTSRTSGRANEQFF. Here the CDR3 DNA reads TGTGCCAGCAGCTTAACGAGTAGAACTAGCGGGAGAGCCAATGAGCAGTTCTTC.

The gene calls are TRBV7-4 and TRBJ2-1; 8 bases are a match to TRBD2. Per the germline V gene, CDR1 is SGHVT and CDR2 is SQSDAQ. Germline trimming cut 5 bases from V and 9 bases from J; bases unmatched to any gene: 12. The CDR3 covers 15 residues. The CDR3 loop reads CASSTGGEGGSEQFF. The CDR3, as DNA: TGTGCCAGCAGCACCGGGGGGGAGGGGGGTTCTGAGCAGTTCTTC.

V gene TRBV9 combines with J gene TRBJ2-7; tentatively, D is TRBD2 (6 bases). V dropped 3 bases and J dropped 7 bases, with 14 bases sitting between them. Germline V gives CDR1 SGDLS, CDR2 YYNGEE. CDR3 length: 13 amino acids. The CDR3 sequence is CASSEATSTEQYF. CDR3 DNA: TGTGCCAGCAGCGAAGCGACTAGTACGGAGCAGTACTTC.

The J gene is TRBJ2-3, the V gene TRBV12-3 or TRBV12-4; D remains unclear. CDR3 length: 11 amino acids. Trimming pared 5 bases from V and 6 bases from J, leaving 6 bases between. CDR3 nucleotides: TGTGCCAGCAGTGCCCGGGATACGCAGTATTTT. Translating gives CASSARDTQYF.

This rearrangement joins TRBV20-1 to TRBJ1-6, with no clear D. This CDR3 contains 11 residues. Trimming cost V 4 bases and J 13 bases, with 11 bases left between them. CDR1 and CDR2 (germline): DFQATT, SNEGSKA (reference sequence). The CDR3 DNA follows: TGCAGTGCTACAAATAAAGGGCCCCTCCACTTT. Protein product: CSATNKGPLHF.

This clonotype turned up a few times. Its ends do not fully match the called genes, so a read error is possible. The V gene is TRBV24-1, the J gene TRBJ2-1, with 11 positions matching TRBD2. The length of the CDR3 is 17 residues. Germline CDR1 and CDR2: KGHDR and SFDVKD. The chain's CDR3 is CATSDPGTSGSFNEQFF. The CDR3 region has the DNA TGTGCCACCAGTGACCCGGGGACTAGCGGATCCTTCAATGAGCAGTTCTTC.

This clonotype was detected a few times. V and J are TRBV7-8 and TRBJ1-5; D gene unclear. Trimming cost V 4 bases and J 0 bases, with 10 bases left between them. Germline-derived CDR1 and CDR2 are SGHVS and FQNEAQ. There are 15 residues in the CDR3. CDR3 coding DNA: TGTGCCAGCAGCTACGGACGGTATAGCAATCAGCCCCAGCATTTT. Encoded protein: CASSYGRYSNQPQHF.